This passage covers 19 T cell receptor beta chains from one sample sequenced in a study of siplizumab effects on memory and regulatory T cells. These receptors lack a known antigen. The mixed lymphocyte reaction cells were cocultured at 37°C for under 7 days. Clones were read by immunoSEQ multiplex PCR, and TCRdb kept only the in-frame ones, dropping some. This sample carries 6,000 to 8,500 clones, around a third of them seen once, and the ten largest clones take 5.5% to 6%. Specimen: CFSE-low (dividing) CD8+ T cells sorted from an allogeneic mixed lymphocyte reaction. The receptors shown here come from a human donor in good health; the cells came from an allogeneic mixed lymphocyte reaction.

Judged by abundance, this clone is medium-sized. This chain connects TRBV9 to TRBJ1-2, with 7 bases lining up with TRBD1. The junction had 7 bases not matched to a gene; V was cut back by 3 bases and J by 8 bases. The CDR3 is 13 residues long. Germline CDR1 is SGDLS and CDR2 is YYNGEE. Written as DNA, the CDR3 is TGTGCCAGCAGCGGACAGGGCGCGAGGGGCTACACCTTC. Its protein is CASSGQGARGYTF.

V is TRBV4-1 and J is TRBJ2-7; D assignment may be TRBD1 or TRBD2 (5 bases each). The V gene lost 1 base and the J gene lost 2 bases, with 9 bases spanning the gap. Germline CDR1 and CDR2: MGHRA and YSYEKL. The length of the CDR3 is 14 residues. The CDR3 here is CASSQGDGAYEQYF. CDR3 sequence (DNA): TGCGCCAGCAGCCAAGGGGACGGAGCCTACGAGCAGTACTTC.

The V and J genes are TRBV27 and TRBJ2-4; D not resolved. Germline-derived CDR1 and CDR2 are MNHEY and SMNVEV (reference sequence). Trimming removed 6 bases at V and 0 bases at J, with 9 bases between. The CDR3 runs 14 residues. The CDR3 sequence is CASSPDIAKNIQYF. DNA of the CDR3: TGTGCCAGCAGCCCTGACATAGCCAAAAACATTCAGTACTTC.

The V and J genes are TRBV28 and TRBJ2-3, with 10 positions matching TRBD2. CDR1 MDHEN and CDR2 SYDVKM come from the germline V gene. Germline trimming cut 4 bases from V and 0 bases from J; bases unmatched to any gene: 10. The CDR3 extends over 18 amino acids. The CDR3 DNA reads TGTGCCAGCAGTTCGTTCGATGGACTAGCGGATAGCACAGATACGCAGTATTTT. Translated: CASSSFDGLADSTDTQYF. Complete variable domain (other parts from reference TRBV28 and TRBJ2-3): DVKVTQSSRYLVKRTGEKVFLECVQDMDHENMFWYRQDPGLGLRLIYFSYDVKMKEKGDIPEGYSVSREKKERFSLILESASTNQTSMYLCASSSFDGLADSTDTQYFGPGTRLTVL.

This chain connects TRBV11-2 to TRBJ2-3, with TRBD1 as a possible D gene (5 bases). The V end was cut by 5 bases, the J end by 2 bases, with 17 bases between. There are 16 residues in the CDR3. Germline V CDR1 and CDR2: SGHAT, FQNNGV. The CDR3: CASSGWTSGYTDTQYF. Written as DNA, the CDR3 is TGTGCCAGCAGCGGATGGACATCCGGATACACAGATACGCAGTATTTT. The full variable domain, in which reference TRBV11-2 and TRBJ2-3 provide the parts outside the CDR3, is EAGVAQSPRYKIIEKRQSVAFWCNPISGHATLYWYQQILGQGPKLLIQFQNNGVVDDSQLPKDRFSAERLKGVDSTLKIQPAKLEDSAVYLCASSGWTSGYTDTQYFGPGTRLTVL.

The chain couples TRBV19 to TRBJ2-5; D is ambiguous. The last part of the DNA fits TRBJ2-7 better; the J call may be wrong. This CDR3 is 16 amino acids long. Germline V gives CDR1 LNHDA, CDR2 SQIVND (reference sequence). CDR3 in DNA: TGTGCCAGTAGTATAGTTTTTCGGTCCAGCTCCTACGAGCAGTACTTC. It encodes CASSIVFRSSSYEQYF.

V usage is TRBV4-3 and J usage is TRBJ2-7, with 7 bases aligning to TRBD2. The germline V gene has CDR1 LGHNA and CDR2 YSLEER. This CDR3 has 14 amino acids. V dropped 6 bases and J dropped 3; count of bases not matched to a gene: 8. The CDR3 region is CASSPAAGSYEQYF. CDR3 bases: TGCGCCAGCAGTCCTGCAGCGGGAAGCTACGAGCAGTACTTC.

By share, this clone counts as medium-sized. The chain uses TRBV5-1 and TRBJ2-7, with TRBD1 as a possible D gene (5 bases). Germline assignment: CDR1 SGHRS and CDR2 YFSETQ. Trimming took off 0 bases at V and 0 bases at J, with 16 bases between the two ends. The CDR3 runs 17 residues. The CDR3 here is CASSLEGWGRLSYEQYF. CDR3 bases: TGCGCCAGCAGCTTGGAAGGATGGGGCAGACTCTCCTACGAGCAGTACTTC. Combining the CDR3 with reference TRBV5-1 and TRBJ2-7 gives the whole variable domain KAGVTQTPRYLIKTRGQQVTLSCSPISGHRSVSWYQQTPGQGLQFLFEYFSETQRNKGNFPGRFSGRQFSNSRSEMNVSTLELGDSALYLCASSLEGWGRLSYEQYFGPGTRLTVT.

This chain uses TRBV4-3 with TRBJ2-1; the match to TRBD2 covers 13 bases. This CDR3 region has 20 residues. V lost 2 bases to trimming and J lost 6 bases; unmatched junction nucleotides: 16. CDR1 and CDR2 (germline): LGHNA, YSLEER. The CDR3: CASSQSASTSGRPSGNEQFF. The CDR3 nucleotides are TGCGCCAGCAGCCAATCAGCGTCGACTAGCGGGAGGCCGTCTGGCAATGAGCAGTTCTTC.

To note about this clone: A read error may account for a junction end that differs from germline. The chain links TRBV7-2 to TRBJ2-7; possible D gene TRBD2, 6 bases. The CDR3 extends over 12 amino acids. Germline assignment: CDR1 SGHTA and CDR2 FQGNSA. The CDR3: CASSPGRGEQYF. CDR3 coding DNA: TGCGCCAGCAGCCCCGGGAGAGGGGAGCAGTACTTC.

This sequence joins TRBV5-1 and TRBJ1-1; 8 nucleotides align to TRBD1. The CDR3 is 15 residues long. From germline, CDR1 is SGHRS and CDR2 YFSETQ. With 3 bases clipped from V and 1 base from J, the junction kept 5 bases outside the gene matches. DNA for the CDR3: TGCGCCAGCAGCTGGGACAGGCGAGGGAACACTGAAGCTTTCTTT. It is translated as CASSWDRRGNTEAFF.

This clone is medium-sized by share. Written as DNA, the CDR3 is TGTGCCAGCAGCTTAGGTGACAGGGCCCCAGACGAAGGCTACACCTTC. Its translation is CASSLGDRAPDEGYTF. The V call is TRBV5-6, the J call TRBJ1-2; 7 nucleotides match TRBD1. Germline-derived CDR1 and CDR2 are SGHDT and YYEEEE. V was clipped by 2 bases and J by 8 bases; unmatched bases: 15. This CDR3 has 16 residues.

In its sample, this clone is medium-sized. J is TRBJ2-1 and V is TRBV30; a possible D gene is TRBD1 (6 bases). CDR3 size: 14 residues. CDR1 GTSNPN and CDR2 SVGIG come from the germline V gene (reference sequence). V gave up 2 bases and J gave up 4 bases, with 12 bases separating them. The CDR3 loop is CAWSPGVRYNEQFF. For the CDR3, the DNA is TGTGCCTGGAGTCCAGGGGTTCGGTACAATGAGCAGTTCTTC.

This chain uses TRBV5-1 with TRBJ1-1, with a possible D match to TRBD1 (6 bases). V was trimmed by 3 bases and J by 1 base, leaving 10 bases between them. Germline V gene data show CDR1 as SGHRS and CDR2 as YFSETQ. This CDR3 contains 14 residues. Here the CDR3 reads CASSSTGTNTEAFF. CDR3 in DNA: TGCGCCAGCAGCTCCACAGGGACGAACACTGAAGCTTTCTTT.

The chain couples TRBV6-5 to TRBJ2-1, with D possibly being TRBD1 (5 bases). The CDR3 is made up of 13 amino acids. The germline gives CDR1 MNHEY, CDR2 SVGAGI. Trimming shortened V by 5 bases and J by 8 bases, and 13 bases separated the two germline ends. CDR3: CASSHRNWDEQFF. Written as DNA, the CDR3 is TGTGCCAGCAGTCACAGGAACTGGGATGAGCAGTTCTTC.

This clone is medium-sized within its sample. The chain employs TRBV4-1 and TRBJ1-1, with 8 positions matching TRBD1. CDR3 length equals 16 residues. CDR1 MGHRA and CDR2 YSYEKL come from the germline V gene. The V segment lost 2 bases and the J segment 0 bases; nucleotides outside the gene matches: 5. CDR3 nucleotides: TGCGCCAGCAGCCAATTACCGGGACAGGTGAACACTGAAGCTTTCTTT. It translates to CASSQLPGQVNTEAFF.

This clone was detected only a few times. The chain links TRBV7-2 to TRBJ2-7; no firm D call. Trimming cost V 1 base and J 1 base, with 11 bases left between them. The CDR3 covers 15 residues. Germline loops: CDR1 SGHTA, CDR2 FQGNSA. The CDR3 DNA is TGTGCCAGCAGCTTAGAGCCGAAGGCATCCTACGAGCAGTACTTC. Amino acids: CASSLEPKASYEQYF.

The chain recombines TRBV4-3 with TRBJ1-1; D uncertain. CDR1 is LGHNA and CDR2 is YSLEER in the germline V gene. Trimming removed 8 bases at V and 5 bases at J, with 12 bases between. The length of the CDR3 is 12 residues. CDR3 coding DNA: TGCGCCAGCTCCACCCTGGGGACTGAAGCTTTCTTT. Its translation: CASSTLGTEAFF.

This clone is labeled medium-sized. The chain is built from TRBV4-1 and TRBJ2-5, with D perhaps matching TRBD2 (5 bases). CDR3 length: 13 residues. Trimming pared 6 bases from V and 6 bases from J, leaving 14 bases between. CDR1 and CDR2 (germline): MGHRA, YSYEKL. CDR3 nucleotides: TGCGCCAGCAGAGGCGGAGGCGGACAGACCCAGTACTTC. Its protein product is CASRGGGGQTQYF.